Presented here are 23 T cell receptor beta chains from one specimen sequenced in a study of T-cell memory formation after mild COVID-19. TCRdb recomputed calls from the 5' RACE reads with MiXCR, one row per CDR3 protein. The profile shows 190,000 or so distinct CDR3 sequences, about 21% of them singletons. The sequencing input was PBMCs or a T cell subset sorted from them (not recorded which). The source is an adult woman who had mild COVID-19 (a few samples of this study predate the infection). Cell type and time point are not known.

This clonotype was seen more than once but under ten times. V usage is TRBV4-1 and J usage is TRBJ1-1, with a tentative D call TRBD1 (5 bases). Deletions cut 8 bases from V and 8 bases from J, with 21 bases between. CDR1 is MGHRA, CDR2 YSYEKL, per germline. The CDR3 is made up of 14 amino acids. CDR3 DNA: TGCGCCAGCGTCTCCAGGGTGCAGGGTGACGAAGCTTTCTTT. It translates to CASVSRVQGDEAFF.

This chain joins TRBV12-3 or TRBV12-4 and TRBJ2-1; TRBD2 aligns across 13 bases. The junction had 14 bases not matched to a gene; V was cut back by 5 bases and J by 7 bases. The CDR3 loop spans 18 amino acids. CDR3 protein: CASSARTSGRLAVNEQFF. The CDR3 DNA sequence: TGTGCCAGCAGTGCCAGGACTAGCGGGAGATTGGCGGTGAATGAGCAGTTCTTC.

The genes are TRBV5-4 and TRBJ2-5, with 8 bases lining up with TRBD1. Germline V gene sequence: CDR1 SGHNT, CDR2 YYREEE (reference sequence). V was clipped by 0 bases and J by 5 bases; unmatched bases: 6. The CDR3 is 15 residues long. CDR3 sequence: CASSLGQGLGETQYF. CDR3 coding DNA: TGTGCCAGCAGCTTGGGACAGGGGCTCGGGGAGACCCAGTACTTC.

This clonotype turned up a few times. The J gene is TRBJ1-1, the V gene TRBV24-1, with D possibly TRBD1 on 6 matching bases. The CDR3 has 14 residues. In germline, CDR1 is KGHDR, CDR2 SFDVKD. Trimming took off 4 bases at V and 7 bases at J, with 15 bases between the two ends. As DNA, the CDR3 is TGTGCCACCAGTGAGGGCACAGGGTTGGGTGAAGCTTTCTTT. This codes for CATSEGTGLGEAFF.

The chain employs TRBV20-1 and TRBJ2-1; TRBD1 might be the D (6 bases). The germline V and J ends were trimmed by 8 bases and 5 bases, with 16 bases remaining between them. Germline loops: CDR1 DFQATT, CDR2 SNEGSKA (reference sequence). This CDR3 has 13 residues. Written as DNA, the CDR3 is TGCAGTCCCTCTGGGGGCCCCCACAATGAGCAGTTCTTC. Residues: CSPSGGPHNEQFF.

The chain combines TRBV5-1 with TRBJ2-7; D possibly uses TRBD1 or TRBD2 (6 bases each). This CDR3 region has 15 residues. The germline V gene encodes CDR1 SGHRS and CDR2 YFSETQ. V was cut by 3 bases and J by 3 bases, with 16 bases left in between. CDR3 nucleotide sequence: TGCGCCAGCAGCTCCCCGGGCAGGGGAGGCTACGAGCAGTACTTC. It is translated as CASSSPGRGGYEQYF.

The chain has TRBV2 and TRBJ1-1; D is undetermined. The length of the CDR3 is 14 residues. The germline V gene encodes CDR1 SNHLY and CDR2 FYNNEI. Trimming took 3 bases from V and 1 from J, leaving 9 bases between them. CDR3 sequence (DNA): TGTGCCAGCAGTGACCACAACCCGAACACTGAAGCTTTCTTT. It specifies CASSDHNPNTEAFF.

In its sample, this clonotype was seen a few times. This sequence joins TRBV29-1 and TRBJ2-5; D possibly corresponds to TRBD1 (5 bases). The CDR3 consists of 13 residues. Germline V gives CDR1 SQVTM, CDR2 ANQGSEA. The V gene lost 2 bases and the J gene lost 4 bases, with 11 bases spanning the gap. The CDR3 nucleotides read TGCAGCGTTGAACAGGGTTGGGCAGAGACCCAGTACTTC. Its translation is CSVEQGWAETQYF.

This clonotype was seen a handful of times. The rearrangement links TRBV10-3 to TRBJ2-1; weak D call: TRBD1 (5 bases). The germline V and J ends were trimmed by 8 bases and 7 bases, with 12 bases remaining between them. The CDR3 sequence is 12 residues long. Germline values: CDR1 ENHRY, CDR2 SYGVKD. The CDR3 protein is CAIRDRANEQFF. CDR3 nucleotides: TGTGCCATCCGAGACAGAGCTAATGAGCAGTTCTTC.

The table lists this clonotype with many counts. The chain carries TRBV7-9 and TRBJ2-1; 11 nucleotides align to TRBD2. V lost 5 bases and J lost 0; bases outside the gene matches: 9. Germline CDR1 is SEHNR and CDR2 is FQNEAQ (reference sequence). The CDR3 consists of 18 residues. The CDR3 sequence is CASSPGLAGGSSYNEQFF. In DNA form, the CDR3 reads TGTGCCAGCAGCCCTGGGCTAGCGGGAGGCAGCTCCTACAATGAGCAGTTCTTC.

Only a few counts were recorded for this clonotype. The chain carries TRBV12-3 or TRBV12-4 and TRBJ1-1; a possible D gene is TRBD1 (5 bases). V lost 8 bases to trimming and J lost 3 bases, with 16 bases between them. The CDR3 covers 14 residues. CDR3 DNA sequence: TGTGCCAGCGGCTTCCCAGGGAGGCACACTGAAGCTTTCTTT. This gives the protein CASGFPGRHTEAFF.

This clonotype was recorded a few times. This chain joins TRBV4-3 and TRBJ2-7; tentatively, D is TRBD2 (6 bases). CDR3 length: 17 residues. The V end lost 4 bases, the J end lost 0 bases, and 19 bases lay between the germline ends. The germline V gene encodes CDR1 LGHNA and CDR2 YSLEER. CDR3 DNA: TGCGCCAGCAGCCCATTCGGGGCTAGCGTTAGCTCCTACGAGCAGTACTTC. Translated, it gives CASSPFGASVSSYEQYF.

This clonotype came up a few times. The chain uses TRBV25-1 and TRBJ1-1; no clear D gene. Germline V gives CDR1 MGHDK, CDR2 SYGVNS. Trimming pared 1 base from V and 0 bases from J, leaving 6 bases between. The CDR3 is 14 amino acids. CDR3 sequence (DNA): TGTGCCAGCAGTGAATCTAGTTTGAACACTGAAGCTTTCTTT. It translates to CASSESSLNTEAFF.

V and J are TRBV7-9 and TRBJ2-1; 15 bases line up with TRBD2. Germline V gene data show CDR1 as SEHNR and CDR2 as FQNEAQ (reference sequence). Germline trimming cut 4 bases from V and 7 bases from J; bases unmatched to any gene: 14. This CDR3 has 19 amino acids. Here the CDR3 DNA reads TGTGCCAGCAGCTCATTCCTACCGGGACTAGCGGGAGGTAGGAATGAGCAGTTCTTC. Residues: CASSSFLPGLAGGRNEQFF.

The V and J genes are TRBV6-6 and TRBJ2-7; D not resolved. The CDR3 loop spans 15 amino acids. Germline V lookup: CDR1 MNHNY, CDR2 SVGAGI (reference sequence). V lost 0 bases to trimming and J lost 0 bases, with 9 bases between them. DNA for the CDR3: TGTGCCAGCAGTTACTCTTCTTCGGCCTCCTACGAGCAGTACTTC. This codes for CASSYSSSASYEQYF.

This clonotype has only a few counts. This sequence joins TRBV19 and TRBJ2-7; D gene uncertain. The CDR3 covers 14 residues. V was trimmed by 3 bases and J by 0 bases, leaving 9 bases between them. Germline V lookup: CDR1 LNHDA, CDR2 SQIVND (reference sequence). The CDR3: CASSIALSSYEQYF. In DNA form, the CDR3 reads TGTGCCAGTAGTATCGCGTTGAGCTCCTACGAGCAGTACTTC. Filled out from reference TRBV19 and TRBJ2-7, the complete variable domain reads DGGITQSPKYLFRKEGQNVTLSCEQNLNHDAMYWYRQDPGQGLRLIYYSQIVNDFQKGDIAEGYSVSREKKESFPLTVTSAQKNPTAFYLCASSIALSSYEQYFGPGTRLTVT.

The rearrangement joins TRBV6-5 to TRBJ2-1; 7 nucleotides align to TRBD2. CDR1 is MNHEY, CDR2 SVGAGI, per germline. With 6 bases clipped from V and 8 bases from J, the junction kept 7 bases outside the gene matches. CDR3 size: 13 residues. The CDR3 bases are TGTGCCAGCAGCTCCGGACTAGACGATGAGCAGTTCTTC. Its protein product is CASSSGLDDEQFF.

The chain links TRBV20-1 to TRBJ2-1; a possible D gene is TRBD2 (6 bases). The CDR3 is 12 residues long. Germline loops: CDR1 DFQATT, CDR2 SNEGSKA (reference sequence). V lost 6 bases to trimming and J lost 7 bases, with 13 bases between them. The CDR3 nucleotides read TGCAGTGCCCTACTAGCATGGAATGAGCAGTTCTTC. This translates into CSALLAWNEQFF.

This clonotype was counted ten times or more. The chain links TRBV13 to TRBJ2-7; D not certain. CDR1 is PRHDT, CDR2 FYEKMQ, per germline (reference sequence). Trimming took 4 bases from V and 2 from J, leaving 3 bases between them. CDR3 size: 11 residues. CDR3 in amino acids: CASSSAYEQYF. The DNA for the CDR3 is TGTGCCAGCAGCTCAGCCTACGAGCAGTACTTC.

The chain links TRBV20-1 to TRBJ2-7; TRBD1 is a possible D gene (6 bases). Per the germline V gene, CDR1 is DFQATT and CDR2 is SNEGSKA (reference sequence). The CDR3 loop spans 14 amino acids. The V and J ends lost 1 base and 1 base respectively, with 11 bases between them. Written as DNA, the CDR3 is TGCAGTGCTAGAGGGCAGGGGTGGTCCTACGAGCAGTACTTC. Translation gives CSARGQGWSYEQYF.

The V gene is TRBV11-2, the J gene TRBJ2-3, with D tentatively TRBD2 (5 bases). Germline V gene lookup returns CDR1 SGHAT and CDR2 FQNNGV. The length of the CDR3 is 17 residues. The germline V and J ends were trimmed by 1 base and 0 bases, with 14 bases remaining between them. The CDR3 DNA is TGTGCCAGCAGCTTAGGGTTCGTCGGGGTTAGCACAGATACGCAGTATTTT. As protein: CASSLGFVGVSTDTQYF.

This clonotype was seen more than once but under ten times. The V and J genes are TRBV6-5 and TRBJ2-5; 7 positions agree with TRBD2. The V and J ends lost 7 bases and 5 bases, in that order; junction bases with no gene match: 16. Looked up from germline, CDR1 is MNHEY and CDR2 is SVGAGI. The CDR3 covers 16 residues. Here the CDR3 DNA reads TGTGCCAGCACTACAGATGGACTAGATAAGAGGGAGACCCAGTACTTC. This translates into CASTTDGLDKRETQYF.

J is TRBJ2-7 and V is TRBV24-1, with 10 positions matching TRBD1. Germline CDR1 KGHDR, CDR2 SFDVKD. The trim removed 5 bases at V and 2 bases at J, leaving 5 bases unmatched. This CDR3 is built from 15 residues. CDR3 DNA: TGTGCCACCAGTGCCCCGGGACAGGGGACCTACGAGCAGTACTTC. Translated: CATSAPGQGTYEQYF.